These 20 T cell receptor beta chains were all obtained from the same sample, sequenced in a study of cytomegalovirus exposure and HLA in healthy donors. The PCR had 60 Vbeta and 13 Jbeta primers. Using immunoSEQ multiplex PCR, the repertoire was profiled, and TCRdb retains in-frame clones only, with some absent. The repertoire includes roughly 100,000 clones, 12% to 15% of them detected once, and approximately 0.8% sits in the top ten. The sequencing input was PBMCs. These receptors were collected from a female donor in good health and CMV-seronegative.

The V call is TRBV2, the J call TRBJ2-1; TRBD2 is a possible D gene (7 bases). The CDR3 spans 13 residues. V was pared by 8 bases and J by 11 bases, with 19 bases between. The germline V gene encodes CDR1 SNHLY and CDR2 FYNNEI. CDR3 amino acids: CASGGASGEKQFF. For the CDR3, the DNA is TGTGCCAGCGGGGGGGCTTCCGGGGAAAAGCAGTTCTTC.

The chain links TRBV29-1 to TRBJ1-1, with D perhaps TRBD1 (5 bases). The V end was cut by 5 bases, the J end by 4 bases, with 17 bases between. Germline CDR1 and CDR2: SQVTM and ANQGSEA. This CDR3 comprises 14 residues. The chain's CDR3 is CSVQQGTLATEAFF. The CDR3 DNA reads TGCAGCGTTCAGCAGGGAACCCTGGCCACTGAAGCTTTCTTT.

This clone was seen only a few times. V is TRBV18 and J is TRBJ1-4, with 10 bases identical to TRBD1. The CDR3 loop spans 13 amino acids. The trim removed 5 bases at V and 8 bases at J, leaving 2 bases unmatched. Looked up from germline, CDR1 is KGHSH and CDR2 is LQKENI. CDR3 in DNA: TGTGCCAGCTCAGGACAGGGGGAAGAAAAACTGTTTTTT. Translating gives CASSGQGEEKLFF. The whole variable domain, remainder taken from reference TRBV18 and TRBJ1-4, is NAGVMQNPRHLVRRRGQEARLRCSPMKGHSHVYWYRQLPEEGLKFMVYLQKENIIDESGMPKERFSAEFPKEGPSILRIQQVVRGDSAAYFCASSGQGEEKLFFGSGTQLSVL.

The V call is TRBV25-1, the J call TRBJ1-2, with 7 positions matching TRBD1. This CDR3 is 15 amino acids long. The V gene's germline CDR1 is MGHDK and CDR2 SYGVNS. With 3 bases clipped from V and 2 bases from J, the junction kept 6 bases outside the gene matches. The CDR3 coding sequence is TGTGCCAGCAGTGATATAGGACAGGCGAACTATGGCTACACCTTC. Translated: CASSDIGQANYGYTF.

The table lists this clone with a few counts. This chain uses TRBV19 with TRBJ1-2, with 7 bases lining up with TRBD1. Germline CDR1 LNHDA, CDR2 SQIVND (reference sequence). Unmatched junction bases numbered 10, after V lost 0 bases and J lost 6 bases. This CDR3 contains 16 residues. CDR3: CASSIDRGGQLNGYTF. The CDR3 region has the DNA TGTGCCAGTAGTATAGATCGAGGGGGACAGCTCAATGGCTACACCTTC.

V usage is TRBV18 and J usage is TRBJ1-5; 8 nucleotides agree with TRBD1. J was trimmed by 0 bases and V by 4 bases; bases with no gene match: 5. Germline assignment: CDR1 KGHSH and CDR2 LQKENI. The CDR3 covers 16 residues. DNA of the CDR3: TGTGCCAGCTCACTAGGGACAGGCATTAGCAATCAGCCCCAGCATTTT. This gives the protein CASSLGTGISNQPQHF.

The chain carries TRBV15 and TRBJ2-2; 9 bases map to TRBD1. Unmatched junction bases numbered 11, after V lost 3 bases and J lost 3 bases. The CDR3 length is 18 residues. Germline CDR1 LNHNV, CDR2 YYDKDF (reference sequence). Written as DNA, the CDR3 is TGTGCCACCAGCAGTTCAGACCGTGGACAGGGGTACACCGGGGAGCTGTTTTTT. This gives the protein CATSSSDRGQGYTGELFF.

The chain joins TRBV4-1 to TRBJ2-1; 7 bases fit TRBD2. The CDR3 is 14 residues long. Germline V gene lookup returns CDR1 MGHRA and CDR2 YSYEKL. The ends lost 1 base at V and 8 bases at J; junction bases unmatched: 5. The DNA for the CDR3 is TGCGCCAGCAGCCAAGGGACTAGACGCGATGAGCAGTTCTTC. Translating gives CASSQGTRRDEQFF.

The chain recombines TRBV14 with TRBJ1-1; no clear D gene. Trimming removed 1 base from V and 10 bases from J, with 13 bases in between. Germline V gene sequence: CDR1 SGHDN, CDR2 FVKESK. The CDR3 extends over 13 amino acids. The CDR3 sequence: CASSQGLQVGAFF. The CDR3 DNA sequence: TGTGCCAGCAGCCAAGGTCTGCAGGTTGGAGCTTTCTTT.

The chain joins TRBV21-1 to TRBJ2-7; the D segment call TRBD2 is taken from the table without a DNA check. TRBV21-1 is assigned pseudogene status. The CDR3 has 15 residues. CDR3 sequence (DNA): TGTGCCAGCATTAAGACTAGCGGGGGGACCTACGAGCAGTACTTC. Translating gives CASIKTSGGTYEQYF.

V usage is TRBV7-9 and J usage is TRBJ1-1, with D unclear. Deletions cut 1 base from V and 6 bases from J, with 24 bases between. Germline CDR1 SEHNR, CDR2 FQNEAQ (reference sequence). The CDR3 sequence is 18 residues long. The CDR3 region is CASSLGLLLLSLNSEAFF. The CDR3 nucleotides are TGTGCCAGCAGCTTAGGTCTACTTCTACTATCCCTAAACTCTGAAGCTTTCTTT.

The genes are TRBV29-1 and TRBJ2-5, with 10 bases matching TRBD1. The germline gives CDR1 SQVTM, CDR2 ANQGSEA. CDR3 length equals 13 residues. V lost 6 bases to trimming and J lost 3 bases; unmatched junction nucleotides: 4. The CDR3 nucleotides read TGCAGCGTATCGACAGGGGGCGAAGAGACCCAGTACTTC. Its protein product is CSVSTGGEETQYF.

DNA of the CDR3: TGCGCCAGGACTTCTTCTAGCGGGAAGCGCACAGATACGCAGTATTTT. Translated, it gives CARTSSSGKRTDTQYF. V is TRBV10-1 and J is TRBJ2-3; 9 bases are shared with TRBD2. The CDR3 spans 16 residues. Germline V gives CDR1 WNHNN, CDR2 SYGVQD (reference sequence). With 9 bases clipped from V and 1 base from J, the junction kept 11 bases outside the gene matches.

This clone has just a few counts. The CDR3 DNA reads as TGTGCCAGCAGCCTCGCTAGCGGAGCTTCCAATGAGCAGTTCTTC. It encodes CASSLASGASNEQFF. The gene calls are TRBV7-3 and TRBJ2-1; the match to TRBD2 covers 7 bases. The CDR3 covers 15 residues. The germline CDR1 and CDR2 sequences are SGHTA and FQGTGA. Trimming at V came to 5 bases and at J to 6 bases, leaving 10 bases not matched to a gene.

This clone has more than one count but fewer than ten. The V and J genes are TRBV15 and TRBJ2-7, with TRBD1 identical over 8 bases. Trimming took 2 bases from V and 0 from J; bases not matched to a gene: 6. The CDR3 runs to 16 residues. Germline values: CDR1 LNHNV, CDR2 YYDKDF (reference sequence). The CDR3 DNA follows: TGTGCCACCAGCAGACCCGAGGGACAGGCCTCCTACGAGCAGTACTTC. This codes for CATSRPEGQASYEQYF.

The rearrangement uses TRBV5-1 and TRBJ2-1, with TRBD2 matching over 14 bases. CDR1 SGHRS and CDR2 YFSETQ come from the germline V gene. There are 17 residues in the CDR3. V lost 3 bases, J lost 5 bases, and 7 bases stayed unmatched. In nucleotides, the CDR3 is TGCGCCAGCAGCTCGGGACTAGCGGGGGCCCTTAACAATGAGCAGTTCTTC. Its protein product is CASSSGLAGALNNEQFF. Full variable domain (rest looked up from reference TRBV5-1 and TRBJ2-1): KAGVTQTPRYLIKTRGQQVTLSCSPISGHRSVSWYQQTPGQGLQFLFEYFSETQRNKGNFPGRFSGRQFSNSRSEMNVSTLELGDSALYLCASSSGLAGALNNEQFFGPGTRLTVL.

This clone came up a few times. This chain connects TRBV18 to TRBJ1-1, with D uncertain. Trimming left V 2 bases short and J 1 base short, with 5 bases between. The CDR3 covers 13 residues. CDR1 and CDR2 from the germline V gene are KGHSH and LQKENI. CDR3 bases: TGTGCCAGCTCACCAGTCCAGAACACTGAAGCTTTCTTT. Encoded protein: CASSPVQNTEAFF.

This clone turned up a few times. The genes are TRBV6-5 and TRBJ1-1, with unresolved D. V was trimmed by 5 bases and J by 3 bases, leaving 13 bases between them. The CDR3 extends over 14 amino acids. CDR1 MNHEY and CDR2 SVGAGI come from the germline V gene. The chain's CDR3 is CASSPATRDTEAFF. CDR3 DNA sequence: TGTGCCAGCAGTCCCGCAACTCGGGACACTGAAGCTTTCTTT.

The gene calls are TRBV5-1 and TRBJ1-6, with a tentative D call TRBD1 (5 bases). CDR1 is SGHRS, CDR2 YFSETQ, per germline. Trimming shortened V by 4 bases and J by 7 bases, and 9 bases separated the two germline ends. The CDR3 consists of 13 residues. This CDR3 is CASSGAGNSPLHF. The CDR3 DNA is TGCGCCAGCAGCGGGGCAGGGAATTCACCCCTCCACTTT. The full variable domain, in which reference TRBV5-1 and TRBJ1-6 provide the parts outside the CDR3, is KAGVTQTPRYLIKTRGQQVTLSCSPISGHRSVSWYQQTPGQGLQFLFEYFSETQRNKGNFPGRFSGRQFSNSRSEMNVSTLELGDSALYLCASSGAGNSPLHFGNGTRLTVT.

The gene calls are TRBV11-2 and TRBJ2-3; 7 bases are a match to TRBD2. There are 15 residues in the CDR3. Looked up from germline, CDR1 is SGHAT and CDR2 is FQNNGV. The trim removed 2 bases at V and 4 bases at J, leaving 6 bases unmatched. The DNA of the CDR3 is TGTGCCAGCAGCTTAATGGCTAGCGGACCAGATACGCAGTATTTT. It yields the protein CASSLMASGPDTQYF. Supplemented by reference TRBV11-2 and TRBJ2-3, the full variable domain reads EAGVAQSPRYKIIEKRQSVAFWCNPISGHATLYWYQQILGQGPKLLIQFQNNGVVDDSQLPKDRFSAERLKGVDSTLKIQPAKLEDSAVYLCASSLMASGPDTQYFGPGTRLTVL.